Each of the 15 T cell receptor beta chains below was sequenced from the same sample in a study of T cells in Graves' hyperthyroidism and ophthalmopathy. TCR beta CDR3 region amplification was performed from RNA transcripts. TCR CDR3 underwent first-round RT-PCR with the HTBI primer set. Using its own MiXCR run on the multiplex PCR reads, TCRdb lists one record per CDR3 protein. The table records a few hundred thousand distinct CDR3 sequences, around 16% of them present only once. The source material was blood. The receptors originated from a woman under 40 with Graves' hyperthyroidism.

This clonotype showed up many times. This rearrangement joins TRBV5-1 to TRBJ2-1, with no clear D. This CDR3 is 15 amino acids long. The germline gives CDR1 SGHRS, CDR2 YFSETQ. Trimming took 1 base from V and 6 from J, leaving 14 bases between them. CDR3 DNA: TGCGCCAGCAGCTTGTCGCTAGTAGCCTCCAATGAGCAGTTCTTC. This gives the protein CASSLSLVASNEQFF. Variable domain in full (rest from reference TRBV5-1 and TRBJ2-1): KAGVTQTPRYLIKTRGQQVTLSCSPISGHRSVSWYQQTPGQGLQFLFEYFSETQRNKGNFPGRFSGRQFSNSRSEMNVSTLELGDSALYLCASSLSLVASNEQFFGPGTRLTVL.

V is TRBV6-1 and J is TRBJ1-3, with D unresolved. From germline, CDR1 is MNHNS and CDR2 SASEGT. Trimming pared 7 bases from V and 4 bases from J, leaving 5 bases between. This CDR3 contains 11 residues. The CDR3: CASIRGNTIYF. Here the CDR3 DNA reads TGTGCCAGCATCCGGGGAAACACCATATATTTT.

The J gene is TRBJ2-2, the V gene TRBV20-1; D is unclear. The ends were cut back, 1 base at V and 6 bases at J, with 9 bases in the middle. Germline-derived CDR1 and CDR2 are DFQATT and SNEGSKA (reference sequence). The CDR3 sequence is 13 residues long. The CDR3 DNA follows: TGCAGTGCTAGAGGGCCGGGTCCCGGGGAGCTGTTTTTT. This codes for CSARGPGPGELFF.

The chain combines TRBV12-3 or TRBV12-4 with TRBJ2-6; D is undetermined. The CDR3 sequence is 14 residues long. The V gene lost 7 bases and the J gene lost 3 bases, with 10 bases spanning the gap. The CDR3 bases are TGTGCCAGCATAAGGGCTGGTGGGGCCAACGTCCTGACTTTC. Protein sequence: CASIRAGGANVLTF.

This clonotype was recorded many times. The J gene is TRBJ1-5, the V gene TRBV12-3 or TRBV12-4; D not certain. Trimming cost V 2 bases and J 1 base, with 6 bases left between them. The CDR3 length is 14 residues. The CDR3 DNA sequence: TGTGCCAGCAGTTTACAAGTAAGCAATCAGCCCCAGCATTTT. Amino acids: CASSLQVSNQPQHF.

The sample holds many counts of this clonotype. This chain joins TRBV20-1 and TRBJ2-7; D might be TRBD2 (5 bases). Trimming took off 5 bases at V and 7 bases at J, with 15 bases between the two ends. The germline V gene has CDR1 DFQATT and CDR2 SNEGSKA (reference sequence). The CDR3 spans 12 residues. The CDR3 DNA is TGCAGTGCTCAACTAGGCCCGGGTGAGCAGTACTTC. Protein sequence: CSAQLGPGEQYF.

This clonotype was recorded many times. The J gene is TRBJ2-7, the V gene TRBV20-1, with D perhaps TRBD1 (5 bases). Germline values: CDR1 DFQATT, CDR2 SNEGSKA (reference sequence). CDR3 length equals 15 residues. The ends were cut back, 5 bases at V and 0 bases at J, with 17 bases in the middle. CDR3 loop: CSAPTSDTSSYEQYF. As DNA, the CDR3 is TGCAGTGCTCCCACTTCGGACACCAGCTCCTACGAGCAGTACTTC.

Comments on this clonotype: A much larger clonotype is one base distant, so this may be a read error. The chain joins TRBV27 to TRBJ2-2; no clear D. The germline gives CDR1 MNHEY, CDR2 SMNVEV (reference sequence). The CDR3 length is 16 residues. The CDR3 sequence is CANSPSGSRRAGELFF. The CDR3 nucleotides read TGTGCCAACAGTCCTTCAGGTAGCCGCCGTGCCGGGGAGCTGTTTTTT.

The chain is built from TRBV30 and TRBJ2-3; the D gene is possibly TRBD1 (6 bases). Trimming shortened V by 0 bases and J by 5 bases, and 9 bases separated the two germline ends. The CDR3 is made up of 13 amino acids. Germline V lookup: CDR1 GTSNPN, CDR2 SVGIG (reference sequence). This CDR3 reads CAWSVGAGDTQYF. The CDR3 DNA reads as TGTGCCTGGAGTGTGGGGGCAGGAGATACGCAGTATTTT.

This clonotype has a handful of counts. The J gene is TRBJ2-7, the V gene TRBV27; TRBD2 matches at 10 bases. The CDR3 is 15 residues long. The germline V gene encodes CDR1 MNHEY and CDR2 SMNVEV (reference sequence). V shed 5 bases, J shed 6 bases, and the junction held 10 bases outside the gene matches. DNA for the CDR3: TGTGCCAGCAGTACGAACCCTAGCGGGAGTGGCGAGCAGTACTTC. This translates into CASSTNPSGSGEQYF.

The sample holds many counts of this clonotype. The chain carries TRBV30 and TRBJ1-1; 7 bases match TRBD1. The germline CDR1 and CDR2 sequences are GTSNPN and SVGIG (reference sequence). Trimming took 3 bases from V and 11 from J; bases not matched to a gene: 9. CDR3 length: 12 residues. The CDR3 DNA reads as TGTGCCTGGAGCGGACAGGATTGGGCGGCTTTCTTT. As protein: CAWSGQDWAAFF.

A remark on this clonotype: Germline and junction disagree at one end, which may indicate a read error. The chain uses TRBV4-1 and TRBJ2-1; 8 nucleotides match TRBD2. Looked up from germline, CDR1 is MGHRA and CDR2 is YSYEKL. This CDR3 contains 15 residues. CDR3 nucleotides: TGCGCCAGCGGCCAAGGCACGGGAGGGCCCTATGAGCAGTTCTTC. It codes for CASGQGTGGPYEQFF.

This clonotype was seen many times. The V call is TRBV28, the J call TRBJ2-2; the match to TRBD2 covers 7 bases. In germline, CDR1 is MDHEN, CDR2 SYDVKM. Trimming took 6 bases from V and 5 from J; bases not matched to a gene: 21. The length of the CDR3 is 19 residues. The CDR3: CASSRRLAGVREVTGELFF. CDR3 sequence (DNA): TGTGCCAGCAGCCGCCGCCTGGCGGGAGTGAGGGAGGTTACCGGGGAGCTGTTTTTT. The full variable domain, in which reference TRBV28 and TRBJ2-2 provide the parts outside the CDR3, is DVKVTQSSRYLVKRTGEKVFLECVQDMDHENMFWYRQDPGLGLRLIYFSYDVKMKEKGDIPEGYSVSREKKERFSLILESASTNQTSMYLCASSRRLAGVREVTGELFFGEGSRLTVL.

This clonotype has at least ten counts. The chain carries TRBV28 and TRBJ1-2; the D gene is possibly TRBD1 (6 bases). Between the trimmed V and J ends, which lost 5 bases and 5 bases, there was a span of 12 bases. The V gene's germline CDR1 is MDHEN and CDR2 SYDVKM. CDR3 length: 13 amino acids. The CDR3 nucleotides read TGTGCCAGCAGTATTGGGACACTATATGGCTACACCTTC. Protein product: CASSIGTLYGYTF.

The chain carries TRBV18 and TRBJ1-6, with D unresolved. The germline V gene has CDR1 KGHSH and CDR2 LQKENI. Deletions cut 1 base from V and 9 bases from J, with 10 bases between. The CDR3 extends over 14 amino acids. In DNA, the CDR3 is TGTGCCAGCTCACCACGGGGAGATCGTTCACCCCTCCACTTT. It yields the protein CASSPRGDRSPLHF.